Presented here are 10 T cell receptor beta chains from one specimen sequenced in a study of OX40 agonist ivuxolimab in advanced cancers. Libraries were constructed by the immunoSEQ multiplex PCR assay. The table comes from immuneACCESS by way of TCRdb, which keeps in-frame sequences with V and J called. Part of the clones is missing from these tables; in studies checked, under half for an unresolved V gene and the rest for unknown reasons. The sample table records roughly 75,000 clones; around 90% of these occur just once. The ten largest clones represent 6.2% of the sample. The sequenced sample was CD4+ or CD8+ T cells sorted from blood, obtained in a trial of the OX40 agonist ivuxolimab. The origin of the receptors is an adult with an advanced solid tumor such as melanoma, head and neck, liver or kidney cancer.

The CDR3 here is CASSYRPAAGNYEQYF. The CDR3 DNA reads as TGTGCCAGCAGTTACCGCCCCGCGGCGGGAAACTACGAGCAGTACTTC. The V call is TRBV6-5, the J call TRBJ2-7; a weak D match, TRBD2 (6 bases). Looked up from germline, CDR1 is MNHEY and CDR2 is SVGAGI. V lost 2 bases, J lost 3 bases, and 17 bases lay in between. The CDR3 covers 16 residues.

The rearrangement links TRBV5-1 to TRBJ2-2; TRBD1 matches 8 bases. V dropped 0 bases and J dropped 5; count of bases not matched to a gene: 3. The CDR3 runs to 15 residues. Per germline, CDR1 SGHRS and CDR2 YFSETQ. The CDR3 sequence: CASSLVQGATGELFF. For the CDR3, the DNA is TGCGCCAGCAGCTTGGTCCAGGGGGCGACCGGGGAGCTGTTTTTT.

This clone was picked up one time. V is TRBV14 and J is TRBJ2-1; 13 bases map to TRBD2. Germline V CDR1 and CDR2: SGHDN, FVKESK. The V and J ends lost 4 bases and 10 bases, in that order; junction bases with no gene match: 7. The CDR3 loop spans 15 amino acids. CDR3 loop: CASSPGLAGDYEQFF. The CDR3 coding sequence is TGTGCCAGCAGCCCCGGACTAGCGGGAGATTACGAGCAGTTCTTC. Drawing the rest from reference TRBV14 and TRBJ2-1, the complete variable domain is EAGVTQFPSHSVIEKGQTVTLRCDPISGHDNLYWYRRVMGKEIKFLLHFVKESKQDESGMPNNRFLAERTGGTYSTLKVQPAELEDSGVYFCASSPGLAGDYEQFFGPGTRLTVL.

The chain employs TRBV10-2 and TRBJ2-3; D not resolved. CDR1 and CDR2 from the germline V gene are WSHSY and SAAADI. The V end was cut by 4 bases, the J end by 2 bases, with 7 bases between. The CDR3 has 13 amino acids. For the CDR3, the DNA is TGCGCCAGCAGTGGCCGCGTCACAGATACGCAGTATTTT. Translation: CASSGRVTDTQYF.

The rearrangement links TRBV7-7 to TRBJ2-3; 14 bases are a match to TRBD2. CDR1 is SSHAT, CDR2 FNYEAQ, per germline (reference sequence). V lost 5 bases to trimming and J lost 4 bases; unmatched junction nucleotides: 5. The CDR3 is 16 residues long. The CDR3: CASSRLAGGPADTQYF. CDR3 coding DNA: TGTGCCAGCAGCCGACTAGCGGGGGGGCCGGCAGATACGCAGTATTTT.

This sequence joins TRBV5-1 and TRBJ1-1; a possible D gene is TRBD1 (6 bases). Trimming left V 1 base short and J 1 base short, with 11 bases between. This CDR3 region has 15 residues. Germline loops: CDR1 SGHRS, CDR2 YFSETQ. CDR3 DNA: TGCGCCAGCAGCTTGTACAGGGTGCCGAACACTGAAGCTTTCTTT. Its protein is CASSLYRVPNTEAFF.

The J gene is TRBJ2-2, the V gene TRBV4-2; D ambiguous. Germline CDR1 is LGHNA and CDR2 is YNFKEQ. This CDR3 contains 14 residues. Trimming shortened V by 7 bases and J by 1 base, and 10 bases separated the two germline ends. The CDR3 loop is CASNWQMNTGELFF. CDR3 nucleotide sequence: TGTGCCAGCAACTGGCAGATGAACACCGGGGAGCTGTTTTTT.

CDR3 nucleotides: TGTGCCAGCAGCCGGACAGGAGAGGCAGAGACCCAGTACTTC. This encodes CASSRTGEAETQYF. The rearrangement uses TRBV11-3 and TRBJ2-5; TRBD1 matches at 7 bases. Looked up from germline, CDR1 is SGHNT and CDR2 is YENEEA. CDR3 length: 14 amino acids. The junction had 7 bases not matched to a gene; V was cut back by 5 bases and J by 4 bases. The whole variable domain, filled in from reference TRBV11-3 and TRBJ2-5, reads EAGVVQSPRYKIIEKKQPVAFWCNPISGHNTLYWYLQNLGQGPELLIRYENEEAVDDSQLPKDRFSAERLKGVDSTLKIQPAELGDSAVYLCASSRTGEAETQYFGPGTRLLVL.

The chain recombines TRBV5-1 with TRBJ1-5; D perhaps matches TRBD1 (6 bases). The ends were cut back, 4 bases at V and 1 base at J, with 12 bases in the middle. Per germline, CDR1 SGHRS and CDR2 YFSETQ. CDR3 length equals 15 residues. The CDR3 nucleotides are TGCGCCAGCAGCCTAATGGGGGGCAGCAATCAGCCCCAGCATTTT. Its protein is CASSLMGGSNQPQHF.

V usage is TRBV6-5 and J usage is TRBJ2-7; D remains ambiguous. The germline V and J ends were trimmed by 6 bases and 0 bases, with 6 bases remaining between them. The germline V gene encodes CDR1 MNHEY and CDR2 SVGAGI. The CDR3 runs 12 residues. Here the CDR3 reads CASSHSSYEQYF. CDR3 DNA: TGTGCCAGCAGCCACAGCTCCTACGAGCAGTACTTC.